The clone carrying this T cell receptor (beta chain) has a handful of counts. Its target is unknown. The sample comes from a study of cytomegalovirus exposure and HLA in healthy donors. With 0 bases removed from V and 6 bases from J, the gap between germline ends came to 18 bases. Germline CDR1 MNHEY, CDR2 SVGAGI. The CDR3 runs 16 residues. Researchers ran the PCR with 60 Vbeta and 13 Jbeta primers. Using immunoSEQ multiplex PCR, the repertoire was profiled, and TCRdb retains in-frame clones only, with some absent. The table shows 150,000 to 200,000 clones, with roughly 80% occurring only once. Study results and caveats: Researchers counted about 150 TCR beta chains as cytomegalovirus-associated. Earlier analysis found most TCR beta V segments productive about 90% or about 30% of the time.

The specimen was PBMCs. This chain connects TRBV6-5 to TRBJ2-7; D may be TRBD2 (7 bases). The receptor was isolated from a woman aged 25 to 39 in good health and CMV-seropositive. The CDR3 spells CASSYSREGHGTEQYF. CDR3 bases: TGTGCCAGCAGTTACTCTAGGGAGGGACATGGAACCGAGCAGTACTTC.